A selection of T cell receptor beta chains follows, all from one sample in a study of Graves' ophthalmopathy and Graves' hyperthyroidism. In TCRdb, the multiplex PCR reads were re-called with MiXCR into one record per CDR3 protein. The sample holds about 14,000 distinct CDR3 sequences, approximately 51% seen once. The material sequenced was peripheral blood. The receptors were gathered from a woman under 40 with Graves' ophthalmopathy. CDR3s include the opening cysteine and the closing phenylalanine or tryptophan. The D gene is left open where the match is weak. The listing skips clone size in some rows; elsewhere it reads once, few, many or a size class.

d_call: -
v_call: TRBV24-1
j_call: TRBJ1-5
clone_size: -
cdr3_aa: CATCDWAGGSQPQHF
cdr3_nt: TGTGCCACCTGTGATTGGGCTGGGGGGAGTCAGCCCCAGCATTTT

d_call: TRBD1
v_call: TRBV6-2/TRBV6-3
j_call: TRBJ2-5
clone_size: many
cdr3_aa: CASSRPDRGETQYF
cdr3_nt: TGTGCCAGCAGTCGCCCCGACAGGGGGGAGACCCAGTACTTC

d_call: -
v_call: TRBV7-3
j_call: TRBJ1-1
clone_size: -
cdr3_aa: CASSLFLDKNTEAFF
cdr3_nt: TGTGCCAGCAGTCTATTTCTGGACAAGAACACTGAAGCTTTCTTT

d_call: -
v_call: TRBV6-5
j_call: TRBJ1-1
clone_size: many
cdr3_aa: CASSTDGGLNTEAFF
cdr3_nt: TGTGCCAGCAGTACCGACGGGGGCCTTAACACTGAAGCTTTCTTT

d_call: TRBD1
v_call: TRBV20-1
j_call: TRBJ1-2
clone_size: -
cdr3_aa: CSARDTETGESGYTF
cdr3_nt: TGCAGTGCTAGAGATACAGAGACAGGGGAAAGCGGCTACACCTTC

d_call: -
v_call: TRBV5-1
j_call: TRBJ2-3
clone_size: once
cdr3_aa: CASSRESSTDTQYF
cdr3_nt: TGCGCCAGCAGCCGGGAATCTAGCACAGATACGCAGTATTTT

d_call: -
v_call: TRBV20-1
j_call: TRBJ2-7
clone_size: many
cdr3_aa: CSARDPGGSDEQYF
cdr3_nt: TGCAGTGCTAGAGATCCCGGGGGATCGGACGAGCAGTACTTC

d_call: -
v_call: TRBV6-1
j_call: TRBJ2-2
clone_size: few
cdr3_aa: CASRTGTGELFF
cdr3_nt: TGTGCCAGCAGAACAGGGACCGGGGAGCTGTTTTTT

d_call: TRBD2
v_call: TRBV7-9
j_call: TRBJ2-2
clone_size: -
cdr3_aa: CACRIRFREGTGELFF
cdr3_nt: TGTGCCTGCAGGATAAGGTTCCGGGAGGGCACCGGGGAGCTGTTTTTT

d_call: TRBD2
v_call: TRBV5-1
j_call: TRBJ2-1
clone_size: -
cdr3_aa: CASSLAAGVGVQFF
cdr3_nt: TGCGCCAGCAGCCTCGCAGCGGGAGTAGGTGTGCAGTTCTTC

d_call: -
v_call: TRBV11-3
j_call: TRBJ2-1
clone_size: -
cdr3_aa: CASSLAGFGNEQFF
cdr3_nt: TGTGCCAGCAGCTTGGCGGGCTTCGGCAATGAGCAGTTCTTC

d_call: -
v_call: TRBV14
j_call: TRBJ2-7
clone_size: -
cdr3_aa: CASSSGSFEQYF
cdr3_nt: TGTGCCAGCAGCTCCGGGAGTTTTGAGCAGTACTTC

d_call: -
v_call: TRBV7-9
j_call: TRBJ1-2
clone_size: medium-sized
cdr3_aa: CASSLGSEHYGYTF
cdr3_nt: TGTGCCAGCAGCTTAGGCAGCGAACATTATGGCTACACCTTC

d_call: -
v_call: TRBV7-6
j_call: TRBJ2-1
clone_size: medium-sized
cdr3_aa: CASSLAWGNNEQFF
cdr3_nt: TGTGCCAGCAGCTTAGCCTGGGGAAACAATGAGCAGTTCTTC

d_call: -
v_call: TRBV24-1
j_call: TRBJ2-7
clone_size: many
cdr3_aa: CATSDSASYEQYF
cdr3_nt: TGTGCCACCAGTGACTCGGCCTCCTACGAGCAGTACTTC

d_call: -
v_call: TRBV19
j_call: TRBJ1-1
clone_size: many
cdr3_aa: CASSMFSEAFF
cdr3_nt: TGTGCCAGTAGTATGTTCAGTGAAGCTTTCTTT

d_call: TRBD2
v_call: TRBV7-9
j_call: TRBJ2-3
clone_size: few
cdr3_aa: CASSRLAGTDTQYF
cdr3_nt: TGTGCCAGCAGCCGACTAGCGGGCACAGATACGCAGTATTTT

d_call: TRBD2
v_call: TRBV25-1
j_call: TRBJ2-7
clone_size: -
cdr3_aa: CASSGGLAGYEQYF
cdr3_nt: TGTGCCAGCAGTGGGGGACTAGCGGGTTACGAGCAGTACTTC

d_call: TRBD1
v_call: TRBV25-1
j_call: TRBJ1-4
clone_size: many
cdr3_aa: CASSDGTGGNEKLFF
cdr3_nt: TGTGCCAGCAGTGACGGGACAGGGGGGAATGAAAAACTGTTTTTT

d_call: TRBD1
v_call: TRBV19
j_call: TRBJ1-5
clone_size: -
cdr3_aa: CASSIGTGSNQPQHF
cdr3_nt: TGTGCCAGTAGTATTGGGACAGGAAGCAATCAGCCCCAGCATTTT

d_call: -
v_call: TRBV20-1
j_call: TRBJ2-1
clone_size: -
cdr3_aa: CSARPDYSYNEQFF
cdr3_nt: TGCAGTGCTAGACCGGACTACTCCTACAATGAGCAGTTCTTC

d_call: TRBD2
v_call: TRBV12-3/TRBV12-4
j_call: TRBJ2-1
clone_size: -
cdr3_aa: CASIPASGRAGGGFF
cdr3_nt: TGTGCCAGCATTCCAGCTAGCGGGAGGGCTGGGGGCGGGTTCTTC